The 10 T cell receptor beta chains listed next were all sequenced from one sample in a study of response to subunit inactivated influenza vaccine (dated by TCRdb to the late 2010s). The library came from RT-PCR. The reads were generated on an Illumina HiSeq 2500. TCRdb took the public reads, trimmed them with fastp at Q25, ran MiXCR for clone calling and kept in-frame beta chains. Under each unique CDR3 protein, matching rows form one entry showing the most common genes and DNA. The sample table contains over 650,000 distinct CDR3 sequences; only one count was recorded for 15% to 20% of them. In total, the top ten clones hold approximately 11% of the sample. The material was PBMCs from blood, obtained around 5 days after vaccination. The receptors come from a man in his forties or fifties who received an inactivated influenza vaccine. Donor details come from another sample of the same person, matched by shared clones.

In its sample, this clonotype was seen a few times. The CDR3 DNA is TGTGCCACCAGCAGAGGGGAGAGATCGACCTACGAGCAGTACTTC. The encoded protein is CATSRGERSTYEQYF. The chain uses TRBV15 and TRBJ2-7; weak D call: TRBD2 (5 bases). CDR3 length equals 15 residues. V shed 1 base and J shed 2 bases, with 12 bases lying between them. Germline V CDR1 and CDR2: LNHNV, YYDKDF (reference sequence).

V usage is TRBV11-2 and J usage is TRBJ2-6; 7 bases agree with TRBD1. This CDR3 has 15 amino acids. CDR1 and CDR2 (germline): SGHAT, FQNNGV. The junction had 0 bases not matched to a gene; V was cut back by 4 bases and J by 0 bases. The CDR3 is CASSWDSSGANVLTF. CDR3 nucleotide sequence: TGTGCCAGCAGCTGGGACAGCTCTGGGGCCAACGTCCTGACTTTC.

CDR3 nucleotide sequence: TGTGCCACTGGGACAGGGGGTACAGATACGCAGTATTTT. Its protein product is CATGTGGTDTQYF. The chain employs TRBV24-1 and TRBJ2-3; 11 nucleotides line up with TRBD1. The CDR3 contains 13 residues. V lost 10 bases and J lost 3; bases outside the gene matches: 2. The germline V gene encodes CDR1 KGHDR and CDR2 SFDVKD.

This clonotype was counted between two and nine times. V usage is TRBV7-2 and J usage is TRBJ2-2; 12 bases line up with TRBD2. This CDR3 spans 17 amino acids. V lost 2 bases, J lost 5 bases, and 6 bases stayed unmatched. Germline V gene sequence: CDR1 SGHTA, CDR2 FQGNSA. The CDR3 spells CASSLLAGGYKTGELFF. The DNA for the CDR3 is TGTGCCAGCAGCTTACTAGCGGGGGGGTATAAAACCGGGGAGCTGTTTTTT. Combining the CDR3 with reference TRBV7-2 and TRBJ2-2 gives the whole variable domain GAGVSQSPSNKVTEKGKDVELRCDPISGHTALYWYRQSLGQGLEFLIYFQGNSAPDKSGLPSDRFSAERTGGSVSTLTIQRTQQEDSAVYLCASSLLAGGYKTGELFFGEGSRLTVL.

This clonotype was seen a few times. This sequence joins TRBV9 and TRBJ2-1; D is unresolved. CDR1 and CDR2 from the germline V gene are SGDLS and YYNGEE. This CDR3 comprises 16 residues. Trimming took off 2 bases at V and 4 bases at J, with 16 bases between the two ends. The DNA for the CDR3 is TGTGCCAGCAGCGTGTTGACTCGCGGTGGATACAATGAGCAGTTCTTC. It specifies CASSVLTRGGYNEQFF.

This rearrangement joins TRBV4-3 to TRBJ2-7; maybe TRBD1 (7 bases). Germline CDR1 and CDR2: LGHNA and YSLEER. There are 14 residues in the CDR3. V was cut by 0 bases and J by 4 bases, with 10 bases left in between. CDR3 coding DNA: TGCGCCAGCAGCCAAGAACAGGGGACTTACGAGCAGTACTTC. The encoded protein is CASSQEQGTYEQYF.

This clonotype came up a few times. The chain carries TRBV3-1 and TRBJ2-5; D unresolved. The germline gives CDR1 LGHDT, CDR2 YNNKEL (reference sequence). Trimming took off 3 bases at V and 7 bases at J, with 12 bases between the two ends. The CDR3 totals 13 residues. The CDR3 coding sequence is TGTGCCAGCAGCCAGGACCAAAAGGGGACCCAGTACTTC. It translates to CASSQDQKGTQYF.

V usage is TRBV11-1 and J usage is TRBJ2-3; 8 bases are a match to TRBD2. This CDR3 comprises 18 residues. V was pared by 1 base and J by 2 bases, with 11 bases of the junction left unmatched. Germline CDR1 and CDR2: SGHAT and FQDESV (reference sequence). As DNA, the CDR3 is TGTGCCAGCAGCTTAGTGGCGGGGGGCCTCTCGGACACAGATACGCAGTATTTT. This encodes CASSLVAGGLSDTDTQYF.

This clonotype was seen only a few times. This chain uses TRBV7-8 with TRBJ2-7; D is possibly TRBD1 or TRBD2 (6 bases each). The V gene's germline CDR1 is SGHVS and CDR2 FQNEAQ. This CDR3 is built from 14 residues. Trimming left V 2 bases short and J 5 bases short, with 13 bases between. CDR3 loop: CASSLPQGRNEQYF. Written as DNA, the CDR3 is TGTGCCAGCAGCTTACCCCAGGGGAGGAACGAGCAGTACTTC.

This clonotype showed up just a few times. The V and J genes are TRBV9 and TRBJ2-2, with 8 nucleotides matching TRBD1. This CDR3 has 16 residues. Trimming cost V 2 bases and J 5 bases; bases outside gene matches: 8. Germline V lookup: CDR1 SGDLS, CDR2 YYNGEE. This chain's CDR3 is CASSVRQGAGTGELFF. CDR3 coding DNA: TGTGCCAGCAGCGTCCGGCAGGGGGCGGGAACCGGGGAGCTGTTTTTT.